This entry features one T cell receptor (beta chain) sequence. Per the original methods: Quantification of nucleated cells was approximated via reference gene primer amplification. Clones were sequenced by immunoSEQ multiplex PCR, and TCRdb holds only the in-frame ones, with some missing. Clone size and V and J calls were adopted from that table, with D and trimming inferred from the DNA. The profile covers about 120,000 clones, with roughly 87% appearing a single time and about a tenth taken by the ten largest. This record belongs to a study of blood T cell repertoires in COVID-19. About the research overall: Some COVID-19 samples were acute and others convalescent; all came from the United States, Italy and Spain. PBMCs, B-cell-depleted T cells, or T cells provided the cDNA or gDNA that made up the material.

J lost 5 bases, V lost 5 bases, and 11 bases had no gene match. Germline loops: CDR1 MNHEY, CDR2 SVGAGI. The CDR3 covers 15 residues. This chain joins TRBV6-5 and TRBJ2-5; 7 bases line up with TRBD1. The sequence came from an elderly man with acute or convalescent COVID-19. Sequencing was carried out using peripheral blood. The CDR3 DNA reads as TGTGCCAGCAGTAGGGAAAACAGGGGCCTGGAGACCCAGTACTTC. This sequence encodes CASSRENRGLETQYF.